This entry lists 22 T cell receptor beta chains sequenced from one sample in a study of metastatic and nonmetastatic thyroid tumors. Thyroid surgery had not been preceded by any treatment in any patient. TCRdb re-called the PCR reads via MiXCR. Of about 70,000 clones detected, roughly a sixth appear once; the ten largest clones hold 9.5% to 15%. What was sequenced was blood. These receptors all come from a female donor with papillary thyroid cancer or a benign thyroid nodule (not recorded which). Some clones in this sample may be carry-over from other donors' samples.

This clone was detected only a few times. The rearrangement uses TRBV10-1 and TRBJ2-7; the D gene is possibly TRBD1 (6 bases). V was pared by 0 bases and J by 6 bases, with 15 bases between. CDR1 WNHNN and CDR2 SYGVQD come from the germline V gene (reference sequence). The CDR3 extends over 15 amino acids. The CDR3 sequence is CASSESLGQCSEQYF. The CDR3 bases are TGCGCCAGCAGTGAGTCGTTAGGACAGTGCTCCGAGCAGTACTTC.

This clone was picked up a small number of times. The junction differs from germline at one of its ends, possibly a read error. The chain recombines TRBV28 with TRBJ2-2; the D gene is possibly TRBD1 (6 bases). CDR1 and CDR2 from the germline V gene are MDHEN and SYDVKM. There are 16 residues in the CDR3. The CDR3 coding sequence is TGTGCCTGCAGTTTAAGTTTGGGACATCCACTCGGGGAGCTGTTTTTT. Protein sequence: CACSLSLGHPLGELFF.

This clone was counted many times. DNA of the CDR3: TGTGCCAGCAGTTTTCCGGGACAGGGAGCCTACGAGCAGTACTTC. This sequence encodes CASSFPGQGAYEQYF. V gene TRBV28 combines with J gene TRBJ2-7; TRBD1 aligns across 9 bases. This CDR3 is built from 15 residues. V dropped 3 bases and J dropped 2; count of bases not matched to a gene: 5. Germline V lookup: CDR1 MDHEN, CDR2 SYDVKM.

This clone was observed many times. V usage is TRBV27 and J usage is TRBJ2-5; D is perhaps TRBD2 (7 bases). Germline loops: CDR1 MNHEY, CDR2 SMNVEV (reference sequence). Trimming shortened V by 2 bases and J by 4 bases, and 23 bases separated the two germline ends. The CDR3 extends over 18 amino acids. The CDR3 reads CASSLRVAGRGGRETQYF. CDR3 bases: TGTGCCAGCAGTTTACGGGTCGCGGGCAGGGGAGGGCGAGAGACCCAGTACTTC.

This clone occurred once. The chain combines TRBV20-1 with TRBJ2-2, with 9 bases lining up with TRBD2. The CDR3 has 17 residues. CDR1 and CDR2 from the germline V gene are DFQATT and SNEGSKA (reference sequence). With 4 bases clipped from V and 2 bases from J, the junction kept 11 bases outside the gene matches. CDR3 loop: CSAIVVLAGINTGELFF. The CDR3, as DNA: TGCAGTGCTATAGTTGTCCTAGCGGGAATTAACACCGGGGAGCTGTTTTTT.

The chain is built from TRBV20-1 and TRBJ2-7; tentatively, D is TRBD2 (5 bases). This CDR3 has 14 amino acids. From germline, CDR1 is DFQATT and CDR2 SNEGSKA (reference sequence). V gave up 0 bases and J gave up 6 bases, with 15 bases separating them. The CDR3 coding sequence is TGCAGTGCTAGAGATCTCGGGGTCGTGGTCGAGCAGTACTTC. It translates to CSARDLGVVVEQYF.

This clone was counted once. Given a much more abundant clone one base away, this may be a read error. J is TRBJ2-5 and V is TRBV5-1; D is possibly TRBD1 or TRBD2 (5 bases each). CDR1 SGHRS and CDR2 YFSETQ come from the germline V gene. This CDR3 comprises 15 residues. The CDR3 bases are TGCGCCAGCATCTTGGCCGGGGCCCTCCAAGAGACCCAGTACTTC. This codes for CASILAGALQETQYF.

This clone was detected only a few times. This clone may be a read error of a much larger clone one base away. This chain links TRBV6-5 with TRBJ2-5, with 7 bases lining up with TRBD1. Trimming cost V 2 bases and J 5 bases; bases outside gene matches: 5. CDR1 and CDR2 from the germline V gene are MNHEY and SVGAGI. This CDR3 contains 14 residues. The CDR3 reads CASSYRGRGETQYF. The CDR3 DNA reads as TGTGCCAGCAGTTACAGGGGGCGAGGGGAGACCCAGTACTTC.

Only a few counts were recorded for this clone. The chain carries TRBV10-2 and TRBJ2-1; D is possibly TRBD2 (5 bases). The V end was cut by 4 bases, the J end by 6 bases, with 7 bases between. Germline CDR1 WSHSY, CDR2 SAAADI. This CDR3 has 12 residues. The CDR3 spells CASSVGINEQFF. The CDR3 DNA follows: TGCGCCAGCAGTGTCGGGATCAATGAGCAGTTCTTC.

The sample holds many counts of this clone. J is TRBJ1-5 and V is TRBV18, with 8 bases matching TRBD1. This CDR3 comprises 14 residues. Germline CDR1 and CDR2: KGHSH and LQKENI. V lost 2 bases and J lost 5; bases outside the gene matches: 2. The CDR3 DNA is TGTGCCAGCTCACCAGGACAGGGCTATCAGCCCCAGCATTTT. Translating gives CASSPGQGYQPQHF.

This clone was detected ten times or more. V usage is TRBV20-1 and J usage is TRBJ2-7; a weak D match, TRBD2 (7 bases). The germline V gene encodes CDR1 DFQATT and CDR2 SNEGSKA (reference sequence). There are 15 residues in the CDR3. Trimming shortened V by 5 bases and J by 0 bases, and 17 bases separated the two germline ends. CDR3 sequence: CSAGGGAGFSYEQYF. The CDR3 DNA is TGCAGTGCTGGAGGGGGAGCGGGATTCTCCTACGAGCAGTACTTC.

V usage is TRBV30 and J usage is TRBJ2-7; possible D gene TRBD2, 7 bases. Looked up from germline, CDR1 is GTSNPN and CDR2 is SVGIG (reference sequence). The ends were cut back, 3 bases at V and 6 bases at J, with 15 bases in the middle. The CDR3 sequence is 13 residues long. CDR3 sequence (DNA): TGTGCCTGGAGCACTCGGGGGGCGGCCGAGCAGTACTTC. It yields the protein CAWSTRGAAEQYF.

Many counts were recorded for this clone. The J gene is TRBJ2-7, the V gene TRBV12-3 or TRBV12-4; 9 bases line up with TRBD1. Trimming at V came to 3 bases and at J to 7 bases, leaving 4 bases not matched to a gene. This CDR3 is 13 amino acids long. The CDR3 region is CASSFRDRVEQYF. In nucleotides, the CDR3 is TGTGCCAGCAGTTTCCGGGACAGGGTTGAGCAGTACTTC.

This clone was observed a few times. This sequence joins TRBV19 and TRBJ2-1; D is undetermined. The CDR3 has 11 amino acids. Deletions cut 1 base from V and 7 bases from J, with 2 bases between. Germline V CDR1 and CDR2: LNHDA, SQIVND (reference sequence). The CDR3 loop is CASSIVNEQFF. The DNA of the CDR3 is TGTGCCAGTAGTATAGTAAATGAGCAGTTCTTC.

The sample holds a few counts of this clone. V and J are TRBV6-1 and TRBJ1-2, with 7 bases lining up with TRBD1. The J segment lost 4 bases and the V segment lost 5 bases, leaving 10 bases of the junction unmatched. The CDR3 is made up of 15 amino acids. The V gene's germline CDR1 is MNHNS and CDR2 SASEGT. CDR3 region: CASSSQGGGSYGYTF. The CDR3 bases are TGTGCCAGCAGTTCCCAGGGGGGCGGGTCCTATGGCTACACCTTC.

Many counts were recorded for this clone. This chain uses TRBV30 with TRBJ2-7; 11 bases fit TRBD1. Germline lookup yields CDR1 GTSNPN and CDR2 SVGIG (reference sequence). The CDR3 is 15 amino acids. With V trimmed by 0 bases and J by 4 bases, 5 bases remained unmatched. The CDR3 loop is CAWSVPGTGGYEQYF. CDR3 nucleotides: TGTGCCTGGAGTGTACCCGGGACAGGGGGATACGAGCAGTACTTC. The whole variable domain, remainder taken from reference TRBV30 and TRBJ2-7, is SQTIHQWPATLVQPVGSPLSLECTVEGTSNPNLYWYRQAAGRGLQLLFYSVGIGQISSEVPQNLSASRPQDRQFILSSKKLLLSDSGFYLCAWSVPGTGGYEQYFGPGTRLTVT.

The gene calls are TRBV3-1 and TRBJ1-6; possible D gene TRBD1, 5 bases. The CDR3 spans 12 residues. Germline V gives CDR1 LGHDT, CDR2 YNNKEL (reference sequence). The V end was cut by 5 bases, the J end by 9 bases, with 8 bases between. As DNA, the CDR3 is TGTGCCAGCAGCTACGGGGCTTCACCCCTCCACTTT. This codes for CASSYGASPLHF.

Many counts were recorded for this clone. CDR3 protein: CASSPGTGGNEQFF. The DNA of the CDR3 is TGTGCCAGCAGTCCCGGGACAGGGGGCAATGAGCAGTTCTTC. The chain links TRBV6-4 to TRBJ2-1, with 11 bases aligning to TRBD1. The J segment lost 6 bases and the V segment lost 5 bases, leaving 3 bases of the junction unmatched. This CDR3 comprises 14 residues. Germline values: CDR1 MRHNA, CDR2 SNTAGT.

The chain couples TRBV27 to TRBJ2-5, with 13 bases aligning to TRBD2. Looked up from germline, CDR1 is MNHEY and CDR2 is SMNVEV (reference sequence). The ends lost 4 bases at V and 10 bases at J; junction bases unmatched: 12. The CDR3 contains 16 residues. The CDR3 sequence is CASSSDRGLAGLVQYF. CDR3 DNA: TGTGCCAGCAGTTCGGACCGGGGACTAGCGGGACTCGTCCAGTACTTC.

This clone occurred many times. This chain uses TRBV13 with TRBJ1-1; 8 bases fit TRBD1. Germline CDR1 reads PRHDT; CDR2 reads FYEKMQ (reference sequence). There are 15 residues in the CDR3. V lost 5 bases to trimming and J lost 3 bases; unmatched junction nucleotides: 8. In DNA form, the CDR3 reads TGTGCCAGCAGCCTGGACAGGGAGGCTCACACTGAAGCTTTCTTT. This gives the protein CASSLDREAHTEAFF.

The table lists this clone with many counts. This chain links TRBV12-5 with TRBJ2-5; 9 positions match TRBD1. The germline gives CDR1 LGHNT, CDR2 FRNRAP. V was clipped by 2 bases and J by 5 bases; unmatched bases: 6. The CDR3 is 15 residues long. CDR3 DNA: TGTGCTAGTGGTTTGCCTACAGGGGGCAGGGAGACCCAGTACTTC. It specifies CASGLPTGGRETQYF. The full variable domain, with the rest looked up from reference TRBV12-5 and TRBJ2-5, is DARVTQTPRHKVTEMGQEVTMRCQPILGHNTVFWYRQTMMQGLELLAYFRNRAPLDDSGMPKDRFSAEMPDATLATLKIQPSEPRDSAVYFCASGLPTGGRETQYFGPGTRLLVL.

There are many counts of this clone. The rearrangement joins TRBV11-2 to TRBJ2-2, with no clear D. CDR1 is SGHAT, CDR2 FQNNGV, per germline. The CDR3 totals 15 residues. V was cut by 4 bases and J by 4 bases, with 13 bases left in between. Here the CDR3 DNA reads TGTGCCAGCAGCTGGAATGGTGGTGCCACCGGGGAGCTGTTTTTT. This codes for CASSWNGGATGELFF.